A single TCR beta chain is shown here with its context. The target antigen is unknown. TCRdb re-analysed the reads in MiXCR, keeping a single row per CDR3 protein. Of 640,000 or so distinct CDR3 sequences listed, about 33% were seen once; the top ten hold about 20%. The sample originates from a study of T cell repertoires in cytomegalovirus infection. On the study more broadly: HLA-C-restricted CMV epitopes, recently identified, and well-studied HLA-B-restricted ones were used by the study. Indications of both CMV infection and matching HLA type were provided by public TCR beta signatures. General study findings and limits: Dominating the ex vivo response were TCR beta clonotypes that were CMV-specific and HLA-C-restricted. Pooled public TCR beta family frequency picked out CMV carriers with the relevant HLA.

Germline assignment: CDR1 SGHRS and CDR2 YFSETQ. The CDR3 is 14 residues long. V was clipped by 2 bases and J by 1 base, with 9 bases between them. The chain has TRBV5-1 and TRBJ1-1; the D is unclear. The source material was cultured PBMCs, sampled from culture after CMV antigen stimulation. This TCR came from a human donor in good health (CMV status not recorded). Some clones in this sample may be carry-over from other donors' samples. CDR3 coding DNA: TGCGCCAGCAGCTTTCGTGCTAGGAACACTGAAGCTTTCTTT. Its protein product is CASSFRARNTEAFF.